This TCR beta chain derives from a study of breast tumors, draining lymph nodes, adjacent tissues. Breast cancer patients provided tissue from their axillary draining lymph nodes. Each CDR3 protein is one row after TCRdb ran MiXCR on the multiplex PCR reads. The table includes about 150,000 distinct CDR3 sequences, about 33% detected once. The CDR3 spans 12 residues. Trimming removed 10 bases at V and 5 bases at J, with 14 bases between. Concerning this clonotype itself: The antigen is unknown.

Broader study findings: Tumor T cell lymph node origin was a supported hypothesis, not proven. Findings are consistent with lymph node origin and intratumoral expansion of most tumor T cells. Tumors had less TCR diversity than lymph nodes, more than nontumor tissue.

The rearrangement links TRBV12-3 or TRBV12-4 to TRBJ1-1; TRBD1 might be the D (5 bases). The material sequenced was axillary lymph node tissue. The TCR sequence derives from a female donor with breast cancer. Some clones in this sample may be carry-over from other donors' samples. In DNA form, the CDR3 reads TGTGCCACGAGCCTGGGGGGAACTGAAGCTTTCTTT. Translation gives CATSLGGTEAFF.